Sequencing of this T cell receptor (beta chain) was carried out in a study of OX40 agonist ivuxolimab in advanced cancers. Study in general: The study enrolled dose-escalation patients with hepatocellular carcinoma, melanoma, renal cell or head and neck cancer. People who had prior anti-PD-1, anti-PD-L1 or anti-CTLA-4 therapy could take part, and around 39% had some.

Points on this clone: What it binds is unknown.

The protocol was immunoSEQ multiplex PCR, while the TCRdb copy is restricted to in-frame clones and leaves out a portion. The sample has 90,000 to 120,000 clones, roughly 90% seen once. V was pared by 3 bases and J by 0 bases, with 12 bases between. Germline V gene sequence: CDR1 LNHDA, CDR2 SQIVND (reference sequence). The CDR3 is made up of 16 amino acids. The study's findings and limits: The average count of expanded clones was higher among CD8+ T cells than among CD4+.

The TCR was taken from an adult with an advanced solid tumor such as melanoma, head and neck, liver or kidney cancer. The specimen was CD4+ or CD8+ T cells sorted from blood, collected in a trial of the OX40 agonist ivuxolimab. The chain joins TRBV19 to TRBJ1-5; D remains unclear. The CDR3 DNA reads TGTGCCAGTAGTATCGACTCGGGCAATAGCAATCAGCCCCAGCATTTT. It specifies CASSIDSGNSNQPQHF.